In its sample, the clone carrying this T cell receptor beta chain was seen many times. Between the trimmed V and J ends, which lost 4 bases and 1 base, there was a span of 7 bases. The CDR3 extends over 13 amino acids. The germline CDR1 and CDR2 sequences are LNHDA and SQIVND (reference sequence). The data stem from a study of early T cells in non-severe SARS-CoV-2 infection. Each single cDNA molecule received a unique molecular identifier. TCRdb recomputed calls from the 5' RACE reads with MiXCR, one row per CDR3 protein. The sample includes about 63,000 distinct CDR3 sequences, roughly 13% of them seen just once.

Specimen: whole blood. The rearrangement joins TRBV19 to TRBJ1-2; D uncertain. The sequence derives from an adult who was a healthcare worker with PCR-confirmed SARS-CoV-2 infection or an uninfected control (not recorded which). CDR3 loop: CASSNLINYGYTF. The CDR3 nucleotides read TGTGCCAGTAGTAACCTGATTAACTATGGCTACACCTTC.